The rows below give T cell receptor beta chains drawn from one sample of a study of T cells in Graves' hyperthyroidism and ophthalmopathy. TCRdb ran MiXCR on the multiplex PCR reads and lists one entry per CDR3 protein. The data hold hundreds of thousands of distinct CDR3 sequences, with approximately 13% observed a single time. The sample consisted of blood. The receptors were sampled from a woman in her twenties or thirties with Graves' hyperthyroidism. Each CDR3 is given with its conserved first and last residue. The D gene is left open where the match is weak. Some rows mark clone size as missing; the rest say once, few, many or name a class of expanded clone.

CASSISSGRLLGGEQFF | TGTGCCAGTAGTATTTCTAGCGGGAGGCTCCTCGGTGGTGAGCAGTTCTTC | TRBJ2-1 | TRBV19 | TRBD2 | -
CASRNRPGDQPQHF | TGTGCCAGCAGGAACCGACCCGGGGATCAGCCCCAGCATTTT | TRBJ1-5 | TRBV6-1 | - | few
CASSYSTDSPPEQFF | TGTGCCAGCAGTTACTCCACGGATTCTCCGCCAGAGCAGTTCTTC | TRBJ2-1 | TRBV6-6 | - | many
CASSLSIGGTLEQYF | TGTGCCAGCAGCTTATCTATCGGAGGGACCTTGGAGCAGTACTTC | TRBJ2-7 | TRBV7-9 | - | few
CSARRLAVDGTYNEQFF | TGCAGTGCTAGAAGACTAGCGGTCGATGGGACGTACAATGAGCAGTTCTTC | TRBJ2-1 | TRBV20-1 | TRBD2 | many
CASGRGRAYSYEQYF | TGTGCTAGTGGGCGGGGCAGGGCTTACTCCTACGAGCAGTACTTC | TRBJ2-7 | TRBV12-5 | - | -
CSARDHAAANTEAFF | TGCAGTGCTAGAGATCATGCGGCAGCTAACACTGAAGCTTTCTTT | TRBJ1-1 | TRBV20-1 | - | -
CASSEAQASQPQHF | TGTGCCAGCAGTGAAGCACAGGCTAGCCAGCCCCAGCATTTT | TRBJ1-5 | TRBV2 | - | many
CSASIRGAGDTEAFF | TGCAGTGCTTCGATCCGGGGGGCGGGCGACACTGAAGCTTTCTTT | TRBJ1-1 | TRBV20-1 | - | many
CASSLGGQGRLQRTNVLTF | TGTGCCAGCAGTTTAGGGGGACAGGGTCGATTGCAACGCACCAACGTCCTGACTTTC | TRBJ2-6 | TRBV28 | TRBD1 | many
CASSYSKSSISGRNNEQFF | TGTGCCAGCAGTTACTCGAAATCCAGCATCAGCGGGAGGAACAATGAGCAGTTCTTC | TRBJ2-1 | TRBV6-2/TRBV6-3 | TRBD2 | -
CASSLRSGGAAYEQYF | TGTGCCAGCAGTTTAAGATCGGGGGGCGCCGCCTACGAGCAGTACTTC | TRBJ2-7 | TRBV12-3/TRBV12-4 | - | many
CASSPRRGDRGNQPQHF | TGTGCCAGCTCACCCCGGAGAGGAGACAGGGGGAATCAGCCCCAGCATTTT | TRBJ1-5 | TRBV18 | TRBD1 | -
CASGSGSTDTQYF | TGTGCCAGCGGGAGCGGGAGTACAGATACGCAGTATTTT | TRBJ2-3 | TRBV28 | TRBD2 | few
CASSVGAGSTDTQYF | TGTGCCAGCAGCGTAGGAGCGGGTAGCACAGATACGCAGTATTTT | TRBJ2-3 | TRBV9 | - | -
CASSLGSASSGTNEQFF | TGTGCCAGCAGCTTAGGGTCAGCGTCTAGCGGGACGAATGAGCAGTTCTTC | TRBJ2-1 | TRBV7-3 | TRBD2 | many
CSVESSGSLAEQFF | TGCAGCGTTGAATCTAGCGGGAGTCTAGCTGAGCAGTTCTTC | TRBJ2-1 | TRBV29-1 | TRBD2 | -
CSARPSAYNEQFF | TGCAGTGCTAGGCCTAGCGCTTACAATGAGCAGTTCTTC | TRBJ2-1 | TRBV20-1 | - | many
CSAMPLAGDTQYF | TGCAGTGCTATGCCCCTAGCGGGAGATACGCAGTATTTT | TRBJ2-3 | TRBV20-1 | TRBD2 | -
CASSPKGQALGELFF | TGTGCCAGCAGCCCTAAGGGACAGGCCCTCGGGGAGCTGTTTTTT | TRBJ2-2 | TRBV7-9 | TRBD1 | -
CASSFVGRAADTQYF | TGTGCCAGCAGCTTCGTTGGGAGGGCCGCAGATACGCAGTATTTT | TRBJ2-3 | TRBV11-2 | TRBD2 | -
CASAQGGVGEKLFF | TGTGCCAGCGCCCAAGGGGGAGTTGGAGAAAAACTGTTTTTT | TRBJ1-4 | TRBV11-2 | - | few
CASSTQRGSSYNEQFF | TGTGCCAGCAGCACTCAGCGGGGGAGCTCCTACAATGAGCAGTTCTTC | TRBJ2-1 | TRBV11-2 | TRBD2 | -
CASSPPGLEAFF | TGTGCCAGCAGCCCCCCGGGCCTTGAAGCTTTCTTT | TRBJ1-1 | TRBV7-9 | - | many
CASSGTIYGYTF | TGTGCCAGCAGTGGAACAATATATGGCTACACCTTC | TRBJ1-2 | TRBV25-1 | - | many
CSAPRTSGHTTDTQYF | TGCAGTGCTCCCCGGACTAGCGGGCACACAACAGATACGCAGTATTTT | TRBJ2-3 | TRBV20-1 | TRBD2 | many
CSVEVGGAGTEAFF | TGCAGCGTTGAAGTGGGGGGCGCGGGAACTGAAGCTTTCTTT | TRBJ1-1 | TRBV29-1 | - | many
CASSSYGGPDTGELFF | TGTGCCAGCAGTTCTTACGGAGGGCCAGACACCGGGGAGCTGTTTTTT | TRBJ2-2 | TRBV28 | - | many
CASRPGTNREQYF | TGTGCCAGCAGACCCGGGACTAATCGCGAGCAGTACTTC | TRBJ2-7 | TRBV6-1 | TRBD2 | many
CASSLNRGNTGAFF | TGTGCCAGCAGCCTTAACAGGGGGAACACTGGAGCTTTCTTT | TRBJ1-1 | TRBV2 | TRBD1 | few
CASSQVPSSGNNEQFF | TGCGCCAGCAGCCAAGTCCCGTCTAGCGGGAACAATGAGCAGTTCTTC | TRBJ2-1 | TRBV7-2 | TRBD2 | once
CATSDLGAGDTGELFF | TGTGCCACCAGTGATTTAGGAGCGGGTGACACCGGGGAGCTGTTTTTT | TRBJ2-2 | TRBV24-1 | - | many
CASSSLIAAGYNEQFF | TGTGCCAGCAGCTCCCTGATAGCGGCCGGATACAATGAGCAGTTCTTC | TRBJ2-1 | TRBV7-3 | - | -
CSAHRVLGTEAFF | TGCAGTGCTCACAGGGTCCTTGGCACTGAAGCTTTCTTT | TRBJ1-1 | TRBV20-1 | - | many
CASRRDGTVGNNEQFF | TGTGCCAGCAGGAGAGACGGGACTGTGGGGAACAATGAGCAGTTCTTC | TRBJ2-1 | TRBV5-4 | - | many
CANTPGCEQYF | TGTGCCAACACTCCAGGTTGCGAGCAGTACTTC | TRBJ2-7 | TRBV27 | - | -
CASSLGTGSFYTF | TGTGCCAGCAGCTTAGGCACAGGGTCTTTCTACACCTTC | TRBJ1-2 | TRBV11-2 | - | many
CSASGWANTGELFF | TGCAGTGCTAGCGGGTGGGCGAACACCGGGGAGCTGTTTTTT | TRBJ2-2 | TRBV20-1 | - | -
CASTARAGGTEAFF | TGTGCCAGCACCGCCAGGGCGGGCGGTACTGAAGCTTTCTTT | TRBJ1-1 | TRBV12-3/TRBV12-4 | - | many
CSVEQAYEQYF | TGCAGCGTTGAACAGGCCTACGAGCAGTACTTC | TRBJ2-7 | TRBV29-1 | - | few
CASSEQGGPGELFF | TGTGCCAGCAGCGAACAGGGTGGCCCCGGGGAGCTGTTTTTT | TRBJ2-2 | TRBV7-9 | - | -
CAWSMGGRNSPLHF | TGTGCCTGGAGTATGGGTGGGCGGAATTCACCCCTCCACTTT | TRBJ1-6 | TRBV30 | - | few
CASSQRLAGAVDEQYF | TGTGCCAGCAGCCAGCGACTAGCGGGAGCTGTAGACGAGCAGTACTTC | TRBJ2-7 | TRBV11-2 | TRBD2 | many
CASSDPTGAGGSSHF | TGTGCCAGCAGTGATCCGACAGGGGCCGGAGGATCCTCTCACTTC | TRBJ2-5 | TRBV6-1 | TRBD1 | few
CASSLRTGRKMNTEAFF | TGTGCCAGCAGTTTACGGACAGGAAGAAAAATGAACACTGAAGCTTTCTTT | TRBJ1-1 | TRBV12-3/TRBV12-4 | TRBD1 | -